Shown below are 17 T cell receptor beta chains from a single sample sequenced in a study of breast tumors, draining lymph nodes, adjacent tissues. Breast cancer patients provided tissue from their axillary draining lymph nodes. MiXCR, run by TCRdb on the multiplex PCR reads, gives a single entry per CDR3 protein. Here the sample spans about 110,000 distinct CDR3 sequences, about 31% being singletons. Sequences were obtained from axillary lymph node tissue. The source of these receptors is a female donor with breast cancer. Some clones in this sample may be carry-over from other donors' samples.

Regarding this clonotype: A junction boundary mismatches the germline segment, possibly from a read error. The genes are TRBV20-1 and TRBJ1-4, with unresolved D. Germline V gene lookup returns CDR1 DFQATT and CDR2 SNEGSKA (reference sequence). The CDR3 totals 12 residues. The chain's CDR3 is CSANRWGEKLFF. CDR3 coding DNA: TGCAGCGCTAACCGATGGGGTGAAAAACTGTTTTTT.

This clonotype was recorded at least ten times. At one end the junction does not follow the germline gene, possibly because of a read error. The chain recombines TRBV9 with TRBJ1-2; TRBD1 aligns across 7 bases. Germline values: CDR1 SGDLS, CDR2 YYNGEE. CDR3 length: 15 residues. CDR3 DNA: TGTGCCAGCAGCTCAGGACAGGTTCGAAACTGGGGCTCCACCTTC. Translated, it gives CASSSGQVRNWGSTF.

The chain has TRBV19 and TRBJ1-6; 7 nucleotides agree with TRBD1. The V segment lost 5 bases and the J segment 7 bases; nucleotides outside the gene matches: 5. Per germline, CDR1 LNHDA and CDR2 SQIVND (reference sequence). The CDR3 sequence is 14 residues long. The CDR3 nucleotides are TGTGCCAGTAGTTCGTGGGACAGAAATTCACCCCTCCACTTT. This encodes CASSSWDRNSPLHF.

This clonotype appeared many times. The rearrangement uses TRBV24-1 and TRBJ2-1, with D perhaps TRBD2 (6 bases). Trimming removed 2 bases at V and 1 base at J, with 11 bases between. The CDR3 is 16 amino acids. The germline V gene has CDR1 KGHDR and CDR2 SFDVKD. The CDR3 here is CATSDSEGRSYNEQFF. The CDR3 bases are TGTGCCACCAGTGATTCGGAAGGGAGGTCCTACAATGAGCAGTTCTTC.

This clonotype was recorded many times. The junction departs from germline at one end; a sequencing error may be responsible. The chain combines TRBV7-2 with TRBJ1-2, with 9 bases identical to TRBD1. Germline V gene lookup returns CDR1 SGHTA and CDR2 FQGNSA. The CDR3 is made up of 15 amino acids. CDR3 amino acids: CASSPLQGAGYGYPF. CDR3 nucleotide sequence: TGTGCCAGCAGCCCCCTACAGGGGGCAGGGTATGGCTACCCCTTC.

A remark on this clonotype: A much larger clonotype is one base distant, so this may be a read error. The rearrangement uses TRBV6-2 or TRBV6-3 and TRBJ1-5, with D unresolved. CDR3 size: 15 residues. Germline V CDR1 and CDR2: MNHEY, SVGEGT. V was pared by 5 bases and J by 2 bases, with 13 bases between. CDR3 nucleotide sequence: TGTGCCAGCAGTCATGGCAGGCCGGGCAATCAGCCCCAGCATTTT. It translates to CASSHGRPGNQPQHF.

This clonotype has at least ten counts. The genes are TRBV5-1 and TRBJ2-3; 7 bases align to TRBD2. V dropped 5 bases and J dropped 2; count of bases not matched to a gene: 5. The germline V gene has CDR1 SGHRS and CDR2 YFSETQ. CDR3 length: 14 residues. CDR3 in DNA: TGCGCCAGCAGAATTAGCGGGCACACAGATACGCAGTATTTT. Translated: CASRISGHTDTQYF.

V usage is TRBV19 and J usage is TRBJ1-1; 8 bases are a match to TRBD1. The junction had 6 bases not matched to a gene; V was cut back by 3 bases and J by 0 bases. There are 16 residues in the CDR3. Germline V gene sequence: CDR1 LNHDA, CDR2 SQIVND (reference sequence). This chain's CDR3 is CASSMGDRIMNTEAFF. The CDR3 coding sequence is TGTGCCAGTAGTATGGGGGACAGGATCATGAACACTGAAGCTTTCTTT.

Concerning this clonotype: The conserved phenylalanine or tryptophan is not found at the CDR3 terminus, so this likely reflects a read error. V gene TRBV4-2 combines with J gene TRBJ1-2; D is unresolved. The V gene lost 6 bases and the J gene lost 0 bases, with 20 bases spanning the gap. Germline V gene sequence: CDR1 LGHNA, CDR2 YNFKEQ. The CDR3 covers 17 residues. CDR3 sequence reads: CASSQPIPARPNYGYTL. The DNA for the CDR3 is TGTGCCAGCAGTCAACCAATCCCCGCTCGTCCTAACTATGGCTACACCCTC.

This clonotype was observed a few times. It may be a read error: a sequence one base away is much more abundant. The CDR3 spells CASSPTGASRQFF. The CDR3 DNA follows: TGTGCCAGCAGCCCCACAGGGGCATCTAGGCAGTTCTTC. The rearrangement joins TRBV11-2 to TRBJ2-1; 7 nucleotides line up with TRBD1. Germline-derived CDR1 and CDR2 are SGHAT and FQNNGV. The CDR3 runs to 13 residues. Trimming removed 5 bases from V and 12 bases from J; junction bases left unmatched: 10.

V is TRBV20-1 and J is TRBJ2-7; 10 positions match TRBD2. Germline V CDR1 and CDR2: DFQATT, SNEGSKA (reference sequence). The CDR3 spans 15 residues. The V and J ends lost 5 bases and 2 bases, in that order; junction bases with no gene match: 9. CDR3 nucleotides: TGCAGTGCTGTGAGTCGACTAGCGGGTACCTACGAGCAGTACTTC. Translated, it gives CSAVSRLAGTYEQYF.

Regarding this clonotype: This may be a read error, as it is one base from a much larger clone. The chain is built from TRBV20-1 and TRBJ2-4, with unresolved D. Trimming shortened V by 1 base and J by 0 bases, and 10 bases separated the two germline ends. The CDR3 is 15 amino acids. In germline, CDR1 is DFQATT, CDR2 SNEGSKA (reference sequence). The CDR3 DNA reads TGCAGTGCTAGAGGACTGCCGCTAGCCAAAAACATTCAGTACTTC. Translated, it gives CSARGLPLAKNIQYF.

This clonotype was detected ten times or more. The chain uses TRBV28 and TRBJ1-4; D not certain. The germline V gene encodes CDR1 MDHEN and CDR2 SYDVKM. The V and J ends lost 3 bases and 6 bases respectively, with 2 bases between them. The length of the CDR3 is 11 residues. The chain's CDR3 is CASSLHEKLFF. DNA of the CDR3: TGTGCCAGCAGTTTGCATGAAAAACTGTTTTTT.

On this clonotype itself: Just one base apart from a much larger clone, this may be a read error. The chain uses TRBV12-3 or TRBV12-4 and TRBJ2-2; 7 nucleotides match TRBD2. The CDR3 has 16 residues. In nucleotides, the CDR3 is TGTGCCAGCAGTCCCCCCGGGACTACCAACACCGGGGAGCTGCTTTTT. It codes for CASSPPGTTNTGELLF.

This chain links TRBV4-1 with TRBJ1-1; TRBD1 agrees at 7 bases. V shed 0 bases, J shed 11 bases, and the junction held 12 bases outside the gene matches. CDR3 length: 15 residues. Germline V gene sequence: CDR1 MGHRA, CDR2 YSYEKL. CDR3 nucleotide sequence: TGCGCCAGCAGCCAAGAGGAGGTCGAGGGGGCGCGGGCTTTCTTT. Its protein is CASSQEEVEGARAFF.

This clonotype was detected only once. The conserved closing phenylalanine or tryptophan is absent in this CDR3, likely reflecting a read error. V gene TRBV24-1 combines with J gene TRBJ2-5; D is perhaps TRBD2 (5 bases). Germline V gives CDR1 KGHDR, CDR2 SFDVKD. Trimming took 5 bases from V and 4 from J, leaving 13 bases between them. This CDR3 region has 14 residues. The CDR3 sequence: CATSGPRVGETQYS. The CDR3 DNA is TGTGCCACCAGTGGCCCGAGGGTAGGAGAGACCCAGTACTCC.

Of note for this clonotype: A much larger clone differs by one base, so this may be a read error. The chain has TRBV5-1 and TRBJ2-1, with D tentatively TRBD1 or TRBD2 (6 bases each). V shed 0 bases and J shed 13 bases, with 14 bases lying between them. Germline values: CDR1 SGHRS, CDR2 YFSETQ. The CDR3 is 13 amino acids. This chain's CDR3 is CASSLELGGDQFF. CDR3 DNA: TGCGCCAGCAGCTTGGAATTGGGGGGCGACCAGTTCTTC.